These 18 T cell receptor beta chains share one sample of origin, sequenced in a study of cytomegalovirus exposure and HLA in healthy donors (TCRdb year 2017). The method behind the library was the immunoSEQ multiplex PCR assay. For the multiplex PCR, a mixture combining 60 forward primers for TCR Vbeta segments and 13 reverse primers for TCR Jbeta segments was used. TCRdb provides this immuneACCESS table in a form limited to in-frame rearrangements. Some clones are lacking; in checked studies, under half of them reflect an unresolved V gene, and why the rest are absent is not known. The sample records over 90,000 clones, roughly 74% of which are singletons. The leading ten clones occupy 14% of the sample. Input material: PBMCs. These receptors were collected from a woman aged 70-85 years in good health and CMV-seropositive.

This chain joins TRBV18 and TRBJ2-7; unclear D gene. The germline V and J ends were trimmed by 6 bases and 5 bases, with 14 bases remaining between them. CDR1 is KGHSH, CDR2 LQKENI, per germline. The CDR3 is 13 amino acids. CDR3 protein: CASSLQASNEQYF. For the CDR3, the DNA is TGTGCCAGCTCCCTCCAGGCGTCCAACGAGCAGTACTTC.

The chain has TRBV2 and TRBJ2-7, with 9 bases fitting TRBD1. The CDR3 consists of 15 residues. Per the germline V gene, CDR1 is SNHLY and CDR2 is FYNNEI. The trim removed 7 bases at V and 5 bases at J, leaving 12 bases unmatched. The CDR3 is CASTRRGTGKNEQYF. DNA of the CDR3: TGTGCCAGCACCCGGCGGGGGACAGGGAAGAACGAGCAGTACTTC. The whole variable domain, filled in from reference TRBV2 and TRBJ2-7, reads EPEVTQTPSHQVTQMGQEVILRCVPISNHLYFYWYRQILGQKVEFLVSFYNNEISEKSEIFDDQFSVERPDGSNFTLKIRSTKLEDSAMYFCASTRRGTGKNEQYFGPGTRLTVT.

V and J are TRBV15 and TRBJ2-7; a weak D match, TRBD1 (5 bases). The germline V and J ends were trimmed by 5 bases and 3 bases, with 20 bases remaining between them. The CDR3 has 16 residues. CDR1 and CDR2 (germline): LNHNV, YYDKDF (reference sequence). CDR3 coding DNA: TGTGCCACCAGCCTAGAAAAGGGGTTGAAGGACTACGAGCAGTACTTC. Translated: CATSLEKGLKDYEQYF.

The sample holds a few counts of this clone. The chain is built from TRBV5-5 and TRBJ2-7, with no clear D. There are 13 residues in the CDR3. The V gene lost 4 bases and the J gene lost 2 bases, with 10 bases spanning the gap. The germline gives CDR1 SGHKS, CDR2 YYEKEE (reference sequence). The CDR3 nucleotides read TGTGCCAGCAGCCCAACCCGAGCCTACGAGCAGTACTTC. It codes for CASSPTRAYEQYF.

The genes are TRBV27 and TRBJ1-1; D possibly corresponds to TRBD1 (6 bases). Per germline, CDR1 MNHEY and CDR2 SMNVEV (reference sequence). Trimming cost V 2 bases and J 5 bases, with 15 bases left between them. The CDR3 runs 15 residues. CDR3 coding DNA: TGTGCCAGCAGTTTAACTAGGGGGAGGGCAACTGAAGCTTTCTTT. This encodes CASSLTRGRATEAFF.

The rearrangement links TRBV19 to TRBJ2-3, with D uncertain. The CDR3 loop spans 14 amino acids. The germline CDR1 and CDR2 sequences are LNHDA and SQIVND (reference sequence). Trimming pared 6 bases from V and 2 bases from J, leaving 12 bases between. DNA of the CDR3: TGTGCCAGTAGCTTCCTAGGAGACACAGATACGCAGTATTTT. Its translation is CASSFLGDTDTQYF.

This clone was observed once. The chain carries TRBV5-8 and TRBJ2-1; 9 bases agree with TRBD1. Per germline, CDR1 SGHTS and CDR2 YDEGEE. V was clipped by 3 bases and J by 5 bases; unmatched bases: 6. This CDR3 spans 15 amino acids. This CDR3 is CASSSRTGANNEQFF. The CDR3, as DNA: TGTGCCAGCAGCTCACGGACAGGGGCCAACAATGAGCAGTTCTTC.

V gene TRBV9 combines with J gene TRBJ2-7, with D possibly being TRBD1 (6 bases). V lost 3 bases to trimming and J lost 2 bases, with 15 bases between them. Germline CDR1 and CDR2: SGDLS and YYNGEE. This CDR3 has 15 amino acids. CDR3 sequence (DNA): TGTGCCAGCAGCGGTACAGGGTTGGCTGCCTACGAGCAGTACTTC. It translates to CASSGTGLAAYEQYF.

V is TRBV5-4 and J is TRBJ1-3; 7 positions match TRBD1. The CDR3 contains 15 residues. The ends lost 5 bases at V and 0 bases at J; junction bases unmatched: 5. The germline V gene encodes CDR1 SGHNT and CDR2 YYREEE (reference sequence). CDR3 DNA: TGTGCCAGCAGAAGACAGGGCGGCTCTGGAAACACCATATATTTT. It encodes CASRRQGGSGNTIYF.

The rearrangement links TRBV19 to TRBJ1-2; 7 bases map to TRBD1. Trimming at V came to 9 bases and at J to 8 bases, leaving 6 bases not matched to a gene. Looked up from germline, CDR1 is LNHDA and CDR2 is SQIVND (reference sequence). CDR3 size: 11 residues. CDR3 sequence (DNA): TGTGCCAGCAGACAGGGTGGAGGCTACACCTTC. Translated, it gives CASRQGGGYTF.

Notes on this clone: A read error may account for a junction end that differs from germline. In the same sample, other DNA sequences code for this CDR3. The chain couples TRBV7-9 to TRBJ2-2; 10 positions agree with TRBD2. CDR3 length equals 19 residues. CDR1 and CDR2 (germline): SEHNR, FQNEAQ (reference sequence). CDR3 in DNA: TGTGCCAGTAGCTTAGCCCGGGTTCCGTCACTAGCGGGAACCGGGGAGCTGTTTTTT. Translation gives CASSLARVPSLAGTGELFF.

In nucleotides, the CDR3 is TGCGCCAGCAGCTTTTCTACCGGGACAAAGGGCAACTATGGCTACACCTTC. Translation gives CASSFSTGTKGNYGYTF. The chain employs TRBV5-1 and TRBJ1-2, with D possibly TRBD1 on 6 matching bases. Deletions cut 2 bases from V and 2 bases from J, with 19 bases between. The germline V gene encodes CDR1 SGHRS and CDR2 YFSETQ. This CDR3 comprises 17 residues.

The chain combines TRBV5-1 with TRBJ2-5, with 7 nucleotides matching TRBD1. V lost 1 base and J lost 3; bases outside the gene matches: 3. Germline V gives CDR1 SGHRS, CDR2 YFSETQ. This CDR3 is 14 amino acids long. The CDR3 nucleotides are TGCGCCAGCAGCTTGACTGGGACAGAAGAGACCCAGTACTTC. It is translated as CASSLTGTEETQYF.

CDR3 DNA sequence: TGTGCCAGCAGTTCCGACTCGGGACTAGCGGGGGCATTCTACACAGATACGCAGTATTTT. Translated: CASSSDSGLAGAFYTDTQYF. This chain joins TRBV28 and TRBJ2-3, with 14 bases aligning to TRBD2. After removal of 4 bases from V and 2 bases from J, the junction contained 14 bases not matched to a gene. Germline V lookup: CDR1 MDHEN, CDR2 SYDVKM. CDR3 length: 20 amino acids.

The chain employs TRBV19 and TRBJ1-2; possible D gene TRBD1, 5 bases. Germline CDR1 LNHDA, CDR2 SQIVND (reference sequence). Trimming removed 6 bases from V and 3 bases from J, with 8 bases in between. This CDR3 region has 12 residues. The CDR3 spells CASRDRHYGYTF. As DNA, the CDR3 is TGTGCCAGTAGAGACAGACACTATGGCTACACCTTC.

This clone was detected a few times. This chain connects TRBV5-1 to TRBJ2-7; 8 nucleotides match TRBD1. Trimming at V came to 2 bases and at J to 1 base, leaving 5 bases not matched to a gene. Germline-derived CDR1 and CDR2 are SGHRS and YFSETQ. The CDR3 has 15 residues. The CDR3 DNA reads as TGCGCCAGCAGCTTTTGGACAGGGAGGTCCTACGAGCAGTACTTC. Protein: CASSFWTGRSYEQYF.

The genes are TRBV5-8 and TRBJ2-1; 11 bases fit TRBD2. The V gene end was trimmed by 2 bases and the J gene end by 7 bases; junction bases not matched to a gene: 8. In germline, CDR1 is SGHTS, CDR2 YDEGEE. The CDR3 extends over 16 amino acids. The CDR3 sequence: CASSFRLAGKGNEQFF. CDR3 nucleotides: TGTGCCAGCAGCTTTCGACTAGCGGGAAAAGGTAATGAGCAGTTCTTC.

This clone was counted between two and nine times. This sequence joins TRBV6-1 and TRBJ1-5, with D perhaps TRBD1 (5 bases). This CDR3 region has 17 residues. Germline values: CDR1 MNHNS, CDR2 SASEGT. Between the trimmed V and J ends, which lost 3 bases and 6 bases, there was a span of 21 bases. The CDR3 sequence: CASSEGVFFRAVQPQHF. The CDR3 nucleotides are TGTGCCAGCAGTGAGGGCGTGTTCTTCAGGGCGGTTCAGCCCCAGCATTTT.